This TCR beta chain was retrieved from a study of T cell repertoires in cytomegalovirus infection. Regarding the study as a whole: HLA-C-restricted CMV clonotypes gave the most frequent clonotype in two of eight donors.

Regarding this clonotype: Its antigen remains unknown.

TCRdb analysed the reads with MiXCR anew, one entry per CDR3 protein. The sample shows around 300,000 distinct CDR3 sequences, 25% of them seen only once. CDR1 is MNHNY, CDR2 SVGAGI, per germline (reference sequence). V lost 6 bases, J lost 0 bases, and 9 bases lay in between. The CDR3 length is 15 residues. Sequences were derived from cultured PBMCs, sampled from culture after CMV antigen stimulation. V usage is TRBV6-6 and J usage is TRBJ2-6; D is unclear. This TCR came from a human donor in good health (CMV status not recorded). Some clones in this sample may be carry-over from other donors' samples. The CDR3 region is CASRPTGSGANVLTF. The CDR3 DNA sequence: TGTGCCAGCAGACCTACCGGCTCTGGGGCCAACGTCCTGACTTTC.